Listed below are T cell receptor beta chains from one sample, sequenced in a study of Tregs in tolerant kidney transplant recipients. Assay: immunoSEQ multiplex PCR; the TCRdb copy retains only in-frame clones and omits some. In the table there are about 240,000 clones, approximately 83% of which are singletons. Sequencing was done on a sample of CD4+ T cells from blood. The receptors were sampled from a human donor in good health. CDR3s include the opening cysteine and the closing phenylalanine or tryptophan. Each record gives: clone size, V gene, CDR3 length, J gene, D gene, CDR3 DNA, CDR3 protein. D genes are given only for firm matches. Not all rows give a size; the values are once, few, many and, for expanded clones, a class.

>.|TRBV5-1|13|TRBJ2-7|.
TGCGCCAGCAGCTTGGAATTGGCCTACGAGCAGTACTTC
CASSLELAYEQYF
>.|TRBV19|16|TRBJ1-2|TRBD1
TGTGCCAGTCGAGATGGCTCGACAGGGGGCAACTATGGCTACACCTTC
CASRDGSTGGNYGYTF
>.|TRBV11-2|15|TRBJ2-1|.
TGTGCCAGCAGCTTAGACGGGACTCCCCTTCATGAGCAGTTCTTC
CASSLDGTPLHEQFF
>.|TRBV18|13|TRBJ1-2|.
TGTGCCAGCTCCATCGGGACACCCTATGGCTACACCTTC
CASSIGTPYGYTF
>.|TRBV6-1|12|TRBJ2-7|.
TGTGCCAGCAGTGAAGGTCTGTACGAGCAGTACTTC
CASSEGLYEQYF
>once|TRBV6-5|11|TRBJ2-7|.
TGTGCCAGCGACTCTTTCTACGAGCAGTACTTC
CASDSFYEQYF
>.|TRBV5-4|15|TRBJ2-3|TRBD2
TGTGCCAGCAGCTTGGATTTCGGGGGGACAGATACGCAGTATTTT
CASSLDFGGTDTQYF
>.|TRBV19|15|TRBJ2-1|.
TGTGCCAGCACGATTTCAAACCTGATAAACAATGAGCAGTTCTTC
CASTISNLINNEQFF
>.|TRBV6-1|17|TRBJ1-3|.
TGTGCCAGCAGTGAAGGGTACCCCCCAGGGATCGGAAACACCATATATTTT
CASSEGYPPGIGNTIYF
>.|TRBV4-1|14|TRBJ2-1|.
TGCGCCAGCAGCACCGGGAGTACGGTAGATGAGCAGTTCTTC
CASSTGSTVDEQFF
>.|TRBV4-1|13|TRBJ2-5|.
TGCGCCAGCAGCCAAGGTCCCTGGACGGCCCAGTACTTC
CASSQGPWTAQYF
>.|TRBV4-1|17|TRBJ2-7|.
TGCGCCAGCAGCCAAGCCCCTGTTCAGGGAGGCTACTACGAGCAGTACTTC
CASSQAPVQGGYYEQYF
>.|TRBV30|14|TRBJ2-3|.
TGTGCCTGGAGTGCAGGGTCCGGCACAGATACGCAGTATTTT
CAWSAGSGTDTQYF
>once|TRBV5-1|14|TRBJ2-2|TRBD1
TGCGCCAGCAGCCAGGGGACAGGCCGGGTGGAGCTGTTTTTT
CASSQGTGRVELFF
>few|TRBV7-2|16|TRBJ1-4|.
TGTGCCAGCAGCTTGGGCATTACCAGGGACTTAGAAAAACTGTTTTTT
CASSLGITRDLEKLFF
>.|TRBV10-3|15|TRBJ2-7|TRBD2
TGTGCCATCAGTGGACTAGCGGATTTCTCCTACGAGCAGTACTTC
CAISGLADFSYEQYF
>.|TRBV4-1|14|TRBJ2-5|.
TGCGCCAGCAGCCAAGGGGGAGAAGCGGAGACCCAGTACTTC
CASSQGGEAETQYF
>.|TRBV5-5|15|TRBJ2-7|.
TGTGCCAGCAGCTTGCAGCGGACTCGAGTTTACGAGCAGTACTTC
CASSLQRTRVYEQYF
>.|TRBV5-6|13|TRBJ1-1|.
TGTGCCAGCAGGGCAAGGGGGAACACTGAAGCTTTCTTT
CASRARGNTEAFF
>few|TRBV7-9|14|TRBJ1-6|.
TGTGCCAGCAGCTCGGACAGTAATAATTCACCCCTCCACTTT
CASSSDSNNSPLHF
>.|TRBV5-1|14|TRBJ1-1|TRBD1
TGCGCCAGCAGCTCGCAAGGACAGGGCTCTGAAGCTTTCTTT
CASSSQGQGSEAFF
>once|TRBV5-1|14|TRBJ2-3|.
TGCGCCAGCAGCTCGCTTGTTGGGGCAGATACGCAGTATTTT
CASSSLVGADTQYF
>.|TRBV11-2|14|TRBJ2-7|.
TGTGCCAGCAGCTTAGTCGGGGGCGGCTACGAGCAGTACTTC
CASSLVGGGYEQYF
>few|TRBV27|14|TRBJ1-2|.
TGTGCCAGCAGGCAGGCGGCGGCTAACTATGGCTACACCTTC
CASRQAAANYGYTF
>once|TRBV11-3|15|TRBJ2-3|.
TGTGCCAGCAGCTTGGGGCTGTCCCTCCCAGATACGCAGTATTTT
CASSLGLSLPDTQYF
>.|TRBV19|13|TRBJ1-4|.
TGTGCCAGTAAGGGACAACTAAATGAAAAACTGTTTTTT
CASKGQLNEKLFF
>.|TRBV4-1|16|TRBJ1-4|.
TGCGCCAGCAGCCAAGGGGGGACGGCGGGCGGAGAAAAACTGTTTTTT
CASSQGGTAGGEKLFF
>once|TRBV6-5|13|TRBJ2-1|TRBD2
TGTGCCGGTCGAAGTGTATCGGGGGGTGAGCAGTTCTTC
CAGRSVSGGEQFF
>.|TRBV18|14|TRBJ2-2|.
TGTGCCAGCTCACGGGACTTCGAAGGCGGGGAGCTGGTTTTT
CASSRDFEGGELVF
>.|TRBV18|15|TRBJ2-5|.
TGTGCCAGCTCACCAAGATTAACCTCGGTGGAGGCCCAGTACTTC
CASSPRLTSVEAQYF
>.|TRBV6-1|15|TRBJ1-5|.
TGTGCCAGCAGTCTGACAGTTTATAGCAATCAGCCCCAGCATTTT
CASSLTVYSNQPQHF
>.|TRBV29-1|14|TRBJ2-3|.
TGCAGCGTTAGACCGATTACGTACACAGATACGCAGTATTTT
CSVRPITYTDTQYF
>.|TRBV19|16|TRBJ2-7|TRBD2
TGTGCCAGTAGTATGGGTACGGGAGGGGCTCCCTACGAGCAGTACTTC
CASSMGTGGAPYEQYF
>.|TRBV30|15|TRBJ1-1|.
TGTGCCTGGATCTTATGGGGCAGGACGGACACTGAAGCTTTCTTT
CAWILWGRTDTEAFF
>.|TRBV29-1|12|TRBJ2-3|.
TGCAGCGTGGGATGGCGCACAGATACGCAGTATTTT
CSVGWRTDTQYF
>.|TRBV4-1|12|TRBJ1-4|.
TGCGCCAGCAGCCAACGGGACGAAAAACTGTTTTTT
CASSQRDEKLFF
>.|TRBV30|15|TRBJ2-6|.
TGTGCCTGGAGTGGAGAGTCCTCTGGGGCCAACGTCCTGACTTTC
CAWSGESSGANVLTF
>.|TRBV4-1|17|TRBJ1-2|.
TGCGCCAGCAGCCAACCCCCCGGGACCCCCTGGACGGCTCTGAAGACCTTC
CASSQPPGTPWTALKTF
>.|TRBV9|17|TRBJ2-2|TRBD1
TGTGCCAGCAGCGCACGGCACGACAGGGGGTTTGCCGGGGAGCTGTTTTTT
CASSARHDRGFAGELFF
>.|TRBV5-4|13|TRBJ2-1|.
TGTGCCAGCAGCTTGGAGTTACGGAATGAGCAGTTCTTC
CASSLELRNEQFF
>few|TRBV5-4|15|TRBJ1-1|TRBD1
TGTGCCAGCAGCCGGGACAGGGAGGGGAACACTGAAGCTTTCTTT
CASSRDREGNTEAFF
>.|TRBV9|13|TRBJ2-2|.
TGTGCCAGCAGCCTAAGACTAATCGGGGAGCTGTTTTTT
CASSLRLIGELFF
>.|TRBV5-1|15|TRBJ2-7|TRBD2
TGCGCCAGCAGCTTGAACCTAGCGGAGCCCTACGAGCAGTACTTC
CASSLNLAEPYEQYF
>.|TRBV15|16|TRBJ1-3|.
TGTGCCACCAGCAGAGAGGGGGTTTCCTCTGGAAACACCATATATTTT
CATSREGVSSGNTIYF
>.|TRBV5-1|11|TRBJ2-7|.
TGCGCCAGCAGCTTCACCGGCGAGCAGTACTTC
CASSFTGEQYF
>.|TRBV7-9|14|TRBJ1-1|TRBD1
TGTGCCAGCAGCTTCTTAACGGACAGGGGGGCACCTTTCTTT
CASSFLTDRGAPFF
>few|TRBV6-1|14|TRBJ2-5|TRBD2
TGTGCCAGCAGACTGACTAGCGGAAAAGAGACCCAGTACTTC
CASRLTSGKETQYF
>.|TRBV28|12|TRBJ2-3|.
TGTGCCAGTTCCTGGGGCACAGATACGCAGTATTTT
CASSWGTDTQYF
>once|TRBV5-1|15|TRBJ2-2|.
TGCGCCAGCAGCTTGGACAGCCTAGCCCCCGGGGAGCTGTTTTTT
CASSLDSLAPGELFF
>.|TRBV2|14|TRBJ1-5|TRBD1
TGTGCCAGCAGCGACCCGACAGGGTATCAGCCCCAGCATTTT
CASSDPTGYQPQHF
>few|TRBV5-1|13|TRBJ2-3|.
TGCGCCAGCAGCTTGGGGGGGTCAGATACGCAGTATTTT
CASSLGGSDTQYF
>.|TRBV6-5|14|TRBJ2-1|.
TGTGCCAGCAGCCCCGGGGGGCCGTACGATGAGCAGTTCTTC
CASSPGGPYDEQFF
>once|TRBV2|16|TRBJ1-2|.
TGTGCCAGCAGTGAACGACCGGTACTTAATAACTATGGCTACACCTTC
CASSERPVLNNYGYTF